The clone carrying this T cell receptor (beta chain) was found a few times. Its specificity is not known. In germline, CDR1 is SEHNR, CDR2 FQNEAQ (reference sequence). The ends lost 7 bases at V and 5 bases at J; junction bases unmatched: 9. The CDR3 has 17 amino acids. Using RNA transcripts as the source, TCR beta CDR3 regions were amplified. Researchers ran a first-round RT-PCR on the TCR CDR3 using the HTBI primer set. TCRdb reprocessed the multiplex PCR reads with MiXCR, giving one entry per CDR3 protein. Here the sample spans 500,000 to 650,000 distinct CDR3 sequences, about 14% being singletons. These data are taken from a study of T cells in Graves' hyperthyroidism and ophthalmopathy. Whole-study findings and limits: Most thyroid clonotypes expanded above 0.001 appeared in blood too. From stable hyperthyroidism, ophthalmopathy was set apart by a 13 V-J model.

Lactation, pregnancy, other autoimmune disease or uncontrolled infection excluded patients. PBMCs came from 9 to 10 ml fresh peripheral blood. This TCR came from a woman aged 45-65 years with Graves' ophthalmopathy. The chain recombines TRBV7-9 with TRBJ2-2; TRBD2 agrees at 14 bases. Sequencing input: blood. The CDR3 DNA reads TGTGCCAGCATCCAGGGACTAGCGGGAGTCCGTACCGGGGAGCTGTTTTTT. This gives the protein CASIQGLAGVRTGELFF.